The subject of this entry is one T cell receptor beta chain. The data derive from a study of blood T cells in healthy people across ages. With a J-beta primer mix and a sample-barcoded 5' primer, a second PCR ran roughly 7 to 11 cycles. MiXCR, run by TCRdb on the 5' RACE reads, gives a single entry per CDR3 protein. The data hold about 1.8 million distinct CDR3 sequences, with roughly 50% observed a single time. The sample taken for sequencing was blood. This clonotype was obtained from a woman between 35 and 50 years old in good health.

CDR3 nucleotide sequence: TGTGCCAGCAGTTACACGGGGACACAGAACTATGGCTACACCTTC. Translation gives CASSYTGTQNYGYTF. The chain joins TRBV6-6 to TRBJ1-2; D might be TRBD1 (6 bases). The CDR3 spans 15 residues. The germline V gene encodes CDR1 MNHNY and CDR2 SVGAGI (reference sequence). V was pared by 2 bases and J by 2 bases, with 12 bases between.